This TCR beta chain derives from a study of T cells in Graves' hyperthyroidism and ophthalmopathy. Study conclusions and caveats: Blood shared most expanded thyroid clonotypes above 0.001.

Germline assignment: CDR1 SGHAT and CDR2 FQNNGV. Germline trimming cut 2 bases from V and 5 bases from J; bases unmatched to any gene: 6. The CDR3 sequence is 16 residues long. TCR beta CDR3 sequences were amplified from RNA transcripts. During a first-round RT-PCR of the TCR CDR3, the HTBI primer set was used. TCRdb independently ran MiXCR on the multiplex PCR reads; one entry per CDR3 protein. The sample records 550,000 to 800,000 distinct CDR3 sequences, approximately 15% being singletons. This clonotype was detected many times. Its specificity is unknown. PBMCs were collected from a roughly 10 ml volume of fresh peripheral blood.

The source material was blood. The receptor was isolated from a man aged 50-59 years with Graves' hyperthyroidism. V usage is TRBV11-2 and J usage is TRBJ2-5, with 12 positions matching TRBD2. DNA for the CDR3: TGTGCCAGCAGCTTACTAGCGGGAGGGCCAGGGGAGACCCAGTACTTC. This codes for CASSLLAGGPGETQYF.